These 6 T cell receptor beta chains originate from one sample sequenced in a study of early T cells in non-severe SARS-CoV-2 infection. TCRdb analysed the 5' RACE reads with MiXCR anew, one entry per CDR3 protein. There are 40,000 to 55,000 distinct CDR3 sequences in the sample; roughly 9.8% occur only once, and about 8.3% lies in the top ten. Sequenced: whole blood. Source of these receptors: an adult who was a healthcare worker with PCR-confirmed SARS-CoV-2 infection or an uninfected control (not recorded which).

This clonotype has a count of ten or more. The rearrangement joins TRBV7-8 to TRBJ2-3; 7 positions match TRBD2. In germline, CDR1 is SGHVS, CDR2 FQNEAQ. This CDR3 is built from 17 residues. J was trimmed by 2 bases and V by 1 base; bases with no gene match: 9. CDR3 region: CASSLVDEREHTDTQYF. The DNA for the CDR3 is TGTGCCAGCAGCTTAGTGGATGAGCGGGAACACACAGATACGCAGTATTTT.

The chain carries TRBV2 and TRBJ2-5, with 10 bases that match TRBD1. The CDR3 totals 12 residues. Germline CDR1 and CDR2: SNHLY and FYNNEI. The V gene end was trimmed by 8 bases and the J gene end by 4 bases; junction bases not matched to a gene: 1. CDR3 sequence (DNA): TGTGCCAGCGGGGACAGGGGAGAGACCCAGTACTTC. Translated: CASGDRGETQYF.

This clonotype was seen many times. The chain links TRBV12-3 or TRBV12-4 to TRBJ1-2; no reliable D call. Trimming stripped 4 bases from V and 1 base from J, with 13 bases between. CDR3 length: 15 residues. In DNA form, the CDR3 reads TGTGCCAGCAGTTCCTCAATCCTTTATAACTATGGCTACACCTTC. Its protein product is CASSSSILYNYGYTF.

This clonotype was seen more than once but under ten times. The rearrangement joins TRBV5-4 to TRBJ1-3, with a possible D match to TRBD1 (6 bases). Trimming stripped 3 bases from V and 0 bases from J, with 13 bases between. Germline loops: CDR1 SGHNT, CDR2 YYREEE (reference sequence). This CDR3 contains 16 residues. The CDR3 coding sequence is TGTGCCAGCAGCTCGGGGACATCCCTCTCTGGAAACACCATATATTTT. Amino acids: CASSSGTSLSGNTIYF.

This clonotype was observed a few times. The chain couples TRBV4-1 to TRBJ2-1; TRBD2 matches 7 bases. Trimming removed 1 base from V and 8 bases from J; junction bases left unmatched: 8. Germline V gene data show CDR1 as MGHRA and CDR2 as YSYEKL. The length of the CDR3 is 15 residues. CDR3 coding DNA: TGCGCCAGCAGCCAAGGTGAGCGGGGCCGCTATGAGCAGTTCTTC. Amino acids: CASSQGERGRYEQFF.

The rearrangement uses TRBV2 and TRBJ2-1; 11 bases fit TRBD2. The CDR3 length is 14 residues. Germline assignment: CDR1 SNHLY and CDR2 FYNNEI. The trim removed 6 bases at V and 9 bases at J, leaving 7 bases unmatched. The CDR3, as DNA: TGTGCCAGCAGAGATAGCGGGAGGGCCAGTGAGCAGTTCTTC. Its protein product is CASRDSGRASEQFF.